This T cell receptor beta chain came from a study of PD-L1 blockade in urothelial cancer. Study-wide context: Blood analysis took place 3 weeks (second dose) and 6 weeks after treatment start. Points from the study as a whole: Tumor-linked clones in blood grew more by 3 weeks in durable-benefit patients.

Sequencing was performed with immunoSEQ multiplex PCR; in TCRdb, only in-frame clones are kept and a portion is missing. The sample yields some 100,000 clones, 90% to 95% seen once. Note on this clone: As yet, its antigen is unknown.

Trimming cost V 3 bases and J 5 bases, with 14 bases left between them. This CDR3 is 14 amino acids long. Germline-derived CDR1 and CDR2 are SGHRS and YFSETQ. The source of this sequence is a woman aged 80 or over with urothelial cancer. The material sequenced was PBMCs, taken around atezolizumab (anti-PD-L1) treatment. The rearrangement joins TRBV5-1 to TRBJ2-5, with D tentatively TRBD2 (6 bases). The CDR3 here is CASSSGTQRETQYF. CDR3 DNA sequence: TGCGCCAGCAGCTCCGGGACTCAAAGGGAGACCCAGTACTTC.